The 21 T cell receptor beta chains in this list originate from one sample, sequenced in a study of Ad26.COV2.S vaccination and SARS-CoV-2 variants. Stated treatment: approximately 18 received Ad26.COV2.S at low or high dose, single or two shots; about 5 received placebo; per-sample allocation not given. All samples were drawn on day 63, counting from the first vaccine or placebo injection. The method was immunoSEQ multiplex PCR; TCRdb's version includes in-frame clones alone and lacks a portion of them. The sample consists of more than 400,000 clones, roughly 87% of them appearing once. The sample was peripheral blood, taken in a trial of Ad26.COV2.S vaccine versus placebo. The receptors were gathered from a person between 18 and 65 years old who received the Ad26.COV2.S COVID-19 vaccine or a placebo.

The CDR3 sequence is CASSSLPLSVDGYTF. The CDR3 DNA follows: TGTGCCAGCAGTTCTCTACCTCTCAGTGTGGATGGCTACACCTTC. The chain uses TRBV27 and TRBJ1-2; D is ambiguous. Trimming pared 4 bases from V and 6 bases from J, leaving 18 bases between. Germline CDR1 and CDR2: MNHEY and SMNVEV (reference sequence). The CDR3 totals 15 residues.

V usage is TRBV19 and J usage is TRBJ2-7; D assignment may be TRBD1 or TRBD2 (6 bases each). CDR3 length: 16 residues. From germline, CDR1 is LNHDA and CDR2 SQIVND (reference sequence). Trimming shortened V by 7 bases and J by 3 bases, and 22 bases separated the two germline ends. The DNA for the CDR3 is TGTGCCAGTAACGGAGGGGGGTGCGGGGAATACTACGAGCAGTACTTC. It specifies CASNGGGCGEYYEQYF.

The chain combines TRBV9 with TRBJ1-1, with TRBD1 matching 7 bases. The V segment lost 0 bases and the J segment 4 bases; nucleotides outside the gene matches: 9. Germline assignment: CDR1 SGDLS and CDR2 YYNGEE. The CDR3 covers 16 residues. CDR3 DNA: TGTGCCAGCAGCGTAGGCCCCGTCGGGACAGCCACTGAAGCTTTCTTT. As protein: CASSVGPVGTATEAFF.

The chain carries TRBV4-3 and TRBJ2-2; D perhaps matches TRBD1 (5 bases). Trimming removed 0 bases at V and 3 bases at J, with 14 bases between. The CDR3 extends over 17 amino acids. Per the germline V gene, CDR1 is LGHNA and CDR2 is YSLEER. The CDR3 reads CASSQEIGAHYTGELFF. The CDR3 DNA is TGCGCCAGCAGCCAAGAGATAGGGGCCCACTACACCGGGGAGCTGTTTTTT.

CDR3 nucleotides: TGTGCCAGCTCTGGCGGGAGCGTCGTCGAGCAGTACTTC. Translation gives CASSGGSVVEQYF. The rearrangement links TRBV4-2 to TRBJ2-7, with 7 bases fitting TRBD2. The CDR3 is 13 amino acids. Germline values: CDR1 LGHNA, CDR2 YNFKEQ. V dropped 8 bases and J dropped 6; count of bases not matched to a gene: 10.

The V call is TRBV4-1, the J call TRBJ2-3, with 11 positions matching TRBD1. The CDR3 sequence is 16 residues long. Germline CDR1 and CDR2: MGHRA and YSYEKL. Germline trimming cut 3 bases from V and 4 bases from J; bases unmatched to any gene: 6. This CDR3 is CASSQGPGQGADTQYF. The CDR3 DNA sequence: TGCGCCAGCAGCCAGGGTCCGGGACAGGGGGCAGATACGCAGTATTTT.

The chain combines TRBV2 with TRBJ1-4; TRBD1 aligns across 7 bases. CDR3 length: 14 amino acids. Germline CDR1 SNHLY, CDR2 FYNNEI. The junction had 7 bases not matched to a gene; V was cut back by 8 bases and J by 4 bases. The CDR3 reads CASRSTGFNEKLFF. CDR3 sequence (DNA): TGTGCCAGCCGTTCGACAGGGTTTAATGAAAAACTGTTTTTT.

The chain combines TRBV10-1 with TRBJ2-7, with unresolved D. The length of the CDR3 is 14 residues. CDR1 is WNHNN and CDR2 is SYGVQD in the germline V gene (reference sequence). V lost 2 bases and J 10 bases, leaving 18 bases between the germline ends. CDR3 bases: TGCGCCAGCAGTGAGGTCCTGGGAAGTAGGAACCAGTACTTC. Translated: CASSEVLGSRNQYF.

The rearrangement uses TRBV28 and TRBJ1-5; a possible D gene is TRBD1 (5 bases). CDR3 length equals 17 residues. The germline V gene encodes CDR1 MDHEN and CDR2 SYDVKM. V was clipped by 1 base and J by 1 base, with 14 bases between them. The chain's CDR3 is CASSLFGTSLSNQPQHF. In DNA, the CDR3 is TGTGCCAGCAGTTTATTCGGGACCTCATTAAGCAATCAGCCCCAGCATTTT.

The rearrangement uses TRBV3-1 (or the pseudogene TRBV3-2) and TRBJ2-3; TRBD1 is a possible D gene (5 bases). The CDR3 sequence is 17 residues long. The germline gives CDR1 LGHDT, CDR2 YNNKEL (reference sequence). The germline V and J ends were trimmed by 3 bases and 2 bases, with 18 bases remaining between them. CDR3 in DNA: TGTGCCAGCAGCCATTATAGACAGTCCCCCCACACAGATACGCAGTATTTT. Encoded protein: CASSHYRQSPHTDTQYF.

J is TRBJ2-7 and V is TRBV19, with 8 bases fitting TRBD1. This CDR3 region has 13 residues. V gave up 0 bases and J gave up 6 bases; unmatched junction bases: 1. Germline loops: CDR1 LNHDA, CDR2 SQIVND (reference sequence). The CDR3, as DNA: TGTGCCAGTAGTATAGAGACAGGGGTCGAGCAGTACTTC. This gives the protein CASSIETGVEQYF.

The rearrangement links TRBV25-1 to TRBJ1-6, with 8 bases lining up with TRBD1. This CDR3 comprises 17 residues. Losses at the gene ends were 1 base for V and 10 bases for J; bases not matched to a gene: 12. Germline lookup yields CDR1 MGHDK and CDR2 SYGVNS. CDR3 bases: TGTGCCAGCAGTGAATTTTTAGGACAGGGTGTCGGATCACCCCTCCACTTT. It encodes CASSEFLGQGVGSPLHF.

V usage is TRBV27 and J usage is TRBJ2-7, with 12 nucleotides matching TRBD2. Germline V lookup: CDR1 MNHEY, CDR2 SMNVEV (reference sequence). The CDR3 length is 15 residues. V shed 3 bases, J shed 3 bases, and the junction held 3 bases outside the gene matches. The CDR3 DNA follows: TGTGCCAGCAGTTTCTCGACTAGCGGGGGCTACGAGCAGTACTTC. Residues: CASSFSTSGGYEQYF.

The CDR3 loop reads CASSFDAGAGETQYF. CDR3 in DNA: TGTGCCAGCAGCTTTGACGCGGGGGCTGGGGAGACCCAGTACTTC. The V call is TRBV5-6, the J call TRBJ2-5, with a weak D call TRBD2 (7 bases). This CDR3 is 15 amino acids long. The V gene's germline CDR1 is SGHDT and CDR2 YYEEEE. Trimming cost V 2 bases and J 5 bases, with 16 bases left between them. The full variable domain, rest sourced from reference TRBV5-6 and TRBJ2-5, is DAGVTQSPTHLIKTRGQQVTLRCSPKSGHDTVSWYQQALGQGPQFIFQYYEEEERQRGNFPDRFSGHQFPNYSSELNVNALLLGDSALYLCASSFDAGAGETQYFGPGTRLLVL.

The chain combines TRBV25-1 with TRBJ2-2, with 8 bases that match TRBD2. The CDR3 totals 15 residues. With V trimmed by 3 bases and J by 5 bases, 5 bases remained unmatched. Germline V gene lookup returns CDR1 MGHDK and CDR2 SYGVNS. The CDR3 reads CASSDGAGETGELFF. The CDR3 coding sequence is TGTGCCAGCAGTGATGGAGCGGGAGAGACCGGGGAGCTGTTTTTT.

This chain uses TRBV28 with TRBJ1-1; D gene uncertain. Germline V lookup: CDR1 MDHEN, CDR2 SYDVKM. The CDR3 runs 15 residues. V was shortened by 4 bases and J by 1 base, with 13 bases between the two germline ends. As DNA, the CDR3 is TGTGCCAGCAGTTCCCCCGGTTCGACGAACACTGAAGCTTTCTTT. It translates to CASSSPGSTNTEAFF.

This chain connects TRBV3-1 (or the pseudogene TRBV3-2) to TRBJ1-5; the D is unclear. Germline CDR1 and CDR2: LGHDT and YNNKEL (reference sequence). The V end was cut by 1 base, the J end by 0 bases, with 7 bases between. CDR3 length: 15 residues. Written as DNA, the CDR3 is TGTGCCAGCAGCCAAGTTGGGGATAGCAATCAGCCCCAGCATTTT. Translating it yields CASSQVGDSNQPQHF.

The V gene is TRBV27, the J gene TRBJ2-1; 12 nucleotides match TRBD2. Germline CDR1 MNHEY, CDR2 SMNVEV (reference sequence). The CDR3 contains 18 residues. V dropped 5 bases and J dropped 0; count of bases not matched to a gene: 8. The CDR3 protein is CASSGWTSGTSSYNEQFF. CDR3 nucleotide sequence: TGTGCCAGCAGTGGCTGGACTAGCGGGACTAGCTCCTACAATGAGCAGTTCTTC.

The J gene is TRBJ1-4, the V gene TRBV10-3, with D perhaps TRBD1 (5 bases). V gave up 2 bases and J gave up 6 bases, with 16 bases separating them. The germline gives CDR1 ENHRY, CDR2 SYGVKD. The CDR3 has 16 amino acids. CDR3 sequence: CAISEMGPGSYEKLFF. CDR3 nucleotide sequence: TGTGCCATCAGTGAGATGGGACCAGGGTCGTATGAAAAACTGTTTTTT.

This clone was counted between two and nine times. V is TRBV2 and J is TRBJ1-1; a weak D match, TRBD1 (6 bases). Germline CDR1 is SNHLY and CDR2 is FYNNEI. The CDR3 contains 14 residues. V was cut by 7 bases and J by 2 bases, with 14 bases left in between. The chain's CDR3 is CASTSTQGNTEAFF. The CDR3 nucleotides are TGTGCCAGCACTTCGACACAGGGCAACACTGAAGCTTTCTTT.

The CDR3 DNA is TGTGCCAGCAGTAACATCCGACAGCTCCTTTTAGCGGGGCTGGTCGGGGAGACCCAGTACTTC. Protein sequence: CASSNIRQLLLAGLVGETQYF. The J gene is TRBJ2-5, the V gene TRBV2, with 8 bases aligning to TRBD2. With 5 bases clipped from V and 5 bases from J, the junction kept 28 bases outside the gene matches. The CDR3 runs 21 residues. Germline values: CDR1 SNHLY, CDR2 FYNNEI.